Reported below is one TCR beta chain. The antigen is unknown. A universal primer binding site was introduced by template switching. The final cDNA contained unique molecular identifiers. Via MiXCR, TCRdb re-called the 5' RACE reads, giving one row per CDR3 protein. The table lists under 450,000 distinct CDR3 sequences, around a sixth of them singletons. This specimen belongs to a study of identical twins. Points from the study as a whole: Analyses of zero insertions could, in part, be confounded by invariant MAIT and iNKT cells. Out-of-frame TCR alpha sharing observed in monozygotic twins exceeded model estimates.

With no exceptions, donors were healthy Caucasians. This CDR3 is built from 14 residues. Trimming took 5 bases from V and 6 from J, leaving 13 bases between them. Germline V CDR1 and CDR2: KGHSH, LQKENI. The sample consisted of naive T cells sorted from blood. This receptor was taken from a man between 45 and 60 years old in good health. This sequence joins TRBV18 and TRBJ2-2, with unresolved D. The CDR3: CASSARVDAGELFF. DNA for the CDR3: TGTGCCAGCTCAGCCCGGGTTGACGCCGGGGAGCTGTTTTTT.